Listed below are T cell receptor beta chains from one sample, sequenced in a study of early T cells in non-severe SARS-CoV-2 infection. TCRdb ran MiXCR on the 5' RACE reads and lists one entry per CDR3 protein. The data show around 72,000 distinct CDR3 sequences, around 10% seen once. Here the sequenced sample was whole blood, taken at baseline. The source of these receptors is an adult who was a healthcare worker with PCR-confirmed SARS-CoV-2 infection or an uninfected control (not recorded which). Both conserved end residues are trimmed from each CDR3.

CDR3 length,V gene,CDR3 protein
12,TRBV19,ASSQTGVPYEQY
13,TRBV9,ASSPRTSGAYEQY
12,TRBV11-2,ASSSQGSGTEAF
13,TRBV6-5,ATKLREASYNEQF
14,TRBV18,ASSPFGTDNTGELF
12,TRBV10-3,AISQGYENSPLH
12,TRBV2,ASGQDRHTDTQY
11,TRBV28,ASRKQPNYGYT
16,TRBV5-1,ASSSYSGGPTSGNTIY
11,TRBV30,AWSEGNNQPQH
9,TRBV29-1,SVEGSYEQY
12,TRBV7-2,ASSQDRFAYEQY
14,TRBV24-1,ATSERDRGHNQPQH
10,TRBV7-9,ASSLSVAEAF
11,TRBV12-3/TRBV12-4,ASSPSTRDGYT
13,TRBV14,ASSQVRTGPGELF
13,TRBV28,ASSSPGLARDTQY
9,TRBV6-5,ASSYWGEQY
11,TRBV15,ATSRDQEETQY
11,TRBV7-9,ASSSFVGTEAF
12,TRBV3-1,ANNAVNPLAEQY
12,TRBV29-1,SVEGTGGVYEQF
13,TRBV29-1,SVEGAGVSTDTQY
12,TRBV7-6,ASSLTGGPTEAF